This passage covers 8 T cell receptor beta chains from one sample sequenced in a study of T-cell memory formation after mild COVID-19. TCRdb itself ran the 5' RACE reads through MiXCR, one entry per CDR3 protein. In the table there are approximately 250,000 distinct CDR3 sequences, over 15% of which are singletons. The sample was PBMCs or a T cell subset sorted from them (not recorded which). The receptors shown here come from a man in his late teens or twenties who had mild COVID-19 (a few samples of this study predate the infection). Cell type and time point are not known.

J is TRBJ2-6 and V is TRBV10-3; D is ambiguous. The CDR3 covers 13 residues. Per the germline V gene, CDR1 is ENHRY and CDR2 is SYGVKD. V was trimmed by 4 bases and J by 4 bases, leaving 5 bases between them. CDR3 amino acids: CAISVQGANVLTF. CDR3 bases: TGTGCCATCAGTGTTCAGGGGGCCAACGTCCTGACTTTC.

This clonotype has a handful of counts. The chain joins TRBV5-1 to TRBJ2-5, with TRBD2 matching 9 bases. CDR3 length: 15 amino acids. With 2 bases clipped from V and 5 bases from J, the junction kept 7 bases outside the gene matches. Germline V gene lookup returns CDR1 SGHRS and CDR2 YFSETQ. The CDR3 protein is CASSFRGGAAETQYF. CDR3 nucleotides: TGCGCCAGCAGCTTCCGCGGGGGGGCCGCGGAGACCCAGTACTTC.

The chain recombines TRBV10-3 with TRBJ2-3; 7 bases fit TRBD1. The CDR3 sequence is 12 residues long. The junction had 5 bases not matched to a gene; V was cut back by 10 bases and J by 4 bases. CDR1 and CDR2 (germline): ENHRY, SYGVKD. CDR3 sequence: CATGQSPDTQYF. For the CDR3, the DNA is TGTGCCACGGGACAGAGTCCAGATACGCAGTATTTT.

This clonotype was counted ten times or more. CDR3 amino acids: CASSLVPIQETQYF. CDR3 in DNA: TGTGCCAGCAGCTTGGTTCCCATCCAAGAGACCCAGTACTTC. This sequence joins TRBV7-3 and TRBJ2-5, with D unresolved. Germline loops: CDR1 SGHTA, CDR2 FQGTGA. The CDR3 extends over 14 amino acids. The ends were cut back, 3 bases at V and 1 base at J, with 9 bases in the middle.

The rearrangement links TRBV6-2 or TRBV6-3 to TRBJ2-7, with 8 bases fitting TRBD1. The ends lost 6 bases at V and 5 bases at J; junction bases unmatched: 3. Germline lookup yields CDR1 MNHEY and CDR2 SVGEGT. The CDR3 runs to 12 residues. CDR3 loop: CASRDRDHEQYV. The CDR3 nucleotides read TGTGCCAGCAGGGACAGGGATCACGAGCAGTACGTC.

This clonotype was observed at least ten times. V is TRBV29-1 and J is TRBJ2-3; the D is unclear. The CDR3 is made up of 10 amino acids. Germline V gene sequence: CDR1 SQVTM, CDR2 ANQGSEA. V lost 3 bases, J lost 15 bases, and 13 bases lay in between. The CDR3 loop reads CSVEFPTTYF. The CDR3 region has the DNA TGCAGCGTTGAGTTCCCGACCACTTATTTT.

The chain links TRBV7-2 to TRBJ1-6; perhaps TRBD1 as D (6 bases). V was shortened by 5 bases and J by 9 bases, with 23 bases between the two germline ends. This CDR3 contains 17 residues. Germline V gene sequence: CDR1 SGHTA, CDR2 FQGNSA. The CDR3, as DNA: TGTGCCAGCAGCCAGCGTTTGGGGGCGCAGGGTAGTTCACCCCTCCACTTT. Protein product: CASSQRLGAQGSSPLHF. Full variable domain (outside the CDR3, taken from reference TRBV7-2 and TRBJ1-6): GAGVSQSPSNKVTEKGKDVELRCDPISGHTALYWYRQSLGQGLEFLIYFQGNSAPDKSGLPSDRFSAERTGGSVSTLTIQRTQQEDSAVYLCASSQRLGAQGSSPLHFGNGTRLTVT.

The table lists this clonotype with a few counts. The J gene is TRBJ2-3, the V gene TRBV24-1; maybe TRBD1 (5 bases). CDR1 and CDR2 from the germline V gene are KGHDR and SFDVKD. V was cut by 7 bases and J by 0 bases, with 10 bases left in between. This CDR3 region has 14 residues. The CDR3 nucleotides read TGTGCCACCAGGGGGCAGCTTAGCACAGATACGCAGTATTTT. Translated, it gives CATRGQLSTDTQYF.